The 21 T cell receptor beta chains in this list originate from one sample, sequenced in a study of T-cell memory formation after mild COVID-19. TCRdb independently ran MiXCR on the 5' RACE reads; one entry per CDR3 protein. The data contain 390,000 or so distinct CDR3 sequences, more than 15% of them singletons. Sequencing was performed on PBMCs or a T cell subset sorted from them (not recorded which). Receptors were obtained from a man between 18 and 29 years old who had mild COVID-19 (a few samples of this study predate the infection). Cell type and time point are not known.

This rearrangement joins TRBV7-9 to TRBJ2-1; D unresolved. The CDR3 contains 13 residues. Trimming stripped 2 bases from V and 8 bases from J, with 10 bases between. Germline CDR1 is SEHNR and CDR2 is FQNEAQ (reference sequence). The CDR3 protein is CASSLPGDDEQFF. DNA for the CDR3: TGTGCCAGCAGCTTACCAGGTGACGATGAGCAGTTCTTC.

The chain is built from TRBV15 and TRBJ2-5; TRBD2 agrees at 8 bases. There are 15 residues in the CDR3. After removal of 5 bases from V and 5 bases from J, the junction contained 10 bases not matched to a gene. Germline CDR1 LNHNV, CDR2 YYDKDF (reference sequence). CDR3 in DNA: TGTGCCACCAGCCAGAGCCGGGGGGGAGGGGAGACCCAGTACTTC. Protein: CATSQSRGGGETQYF.

The chain joins TRBV20-1 to TRBJ2-1; 10 bases agree with TRBD1. In germline, CDR1 is DFQATT, CDR2 SNEGSKA (reference sequence). J gave up 7 bases and V 2 bases, and 2 bases lay outside the gene matches. This CDR3 comprises 13 residues. The CDR3: CSARRTGGNEQFF. CDR3 bases: TGCAGTGCTAGAAGGACAGGGGGTAATGAGCAGTTCTTC.

This clonotype was observed a few times. The chain combines TRBV7-2 with TRBJ2-7, with unresolved D. This CDR3 comprises 13 residues. The V end was cut by 5 bases, the J end by 7 bases, with 15 bases between. Germline CDR1 SGHTA, CDR2 FQGNSA. The CDR3 region is CASSPSPPEEQYV. CDR3 sequence (DNA): TGTGCCAGCAGCCCAAGCCCGCCAGAGGAGCAGTACGTC.

This clonotype has more than one count but fewer than ten. The V and J genes are TRBV10-2 and TRBJ2-3, with D possibly being TRBD2 (6 bases). Germline V gene lookup returns CDR1 WSHSY and CDR2 SAAADI. The CDR3 totals 16 residues. V was cut by 5 bases and J by 1 base, with 16 bases left in between. CDR3 nucleotide sequence: TGCGCCAGCAGTACGGATGGGCAGCGGGGCACAGATACGCAGTATTTT. Amino acid sequence: CASSTDGQRGTDTQYF.

The chain uses TRBV28 and TRBJ2-7, with D perhaps matching TRBD2 (6 bases). Germline CDR1 reads MDHEN; CDR2 reads SYDVKM. V was pared by 6 bases and J by 3 bases, with 15 bases between. The length of the CDR3 is 14 residues. CDR3 protein: CASSPREESYEQYV. CDR3 nucleotides: TGTGCCAGCAGCCCCAGGGAGGAAAGCTACGAGCAGTACGTC.

A few counts support this clonotype. The chain has TRBV6-4 and TRBJ2-3; the D call may be TRBD1 or TRBD2 (5 bases each). CDR3 length equals 16 residues. V gave up 2 bases and J gave up 12 bases, with 24 bases separating them. Germline values: CDR1 MRHNA, CDR2 SNTAGT. CDR3 loop: CASSDGGIETGLRQYF. The CDR3 nucleotides are TGTGCCAGCAGTGACGGGGGTATCGAAACAGGCCTCCGTCAGTATTTT.

This clonotype was seen ten or more times. The rearrangement joins TRBV5-4 to TRBJ2-7, with 7 positions matching TRBD1. This CDR3 contains 16 residues. The germline V gene has CDR1 SGHNT and CDR2 YYREEE (reference sequence). Losses at the gene ends were 0 bases for V and 5 bases for J; bases not matched to a gene: 11. CDR3 sequence reads: CASSLARDSQVNEQYF. The CDR3 nucleotides are TGTGCCAGCAGCTTGGCCCGGGACAGTCAGGTTAACGAGCAGTACTTC.

The table lists this clonotype with a few counts. The gene calls are TRBV7-8 and TRBJ2-2; D uncertain. This CDR3 is 15 amino acids long. Looked up from germline, CDR1 is SGHVS and CDR2 is FQNEAQ. The ends were cut back, 5 bases at V and 6 bases at J, with 16 bases in the middle. This CDR3 is CASSPVGQPAGELFF. For the CDR3, the DNA is TGTGCCAGCAGCCCCGTTGGGCAACCCGCCGGGGAGCTGTTTTTT.

This clonotype was detected only a few times. V usage is TRBV12-3 or TRBV12-4 and J usage is TRBJ2-3; a possible D gene is TRBD1 (6 bases). This CDR3 is built from 15 residues. V was pared by 3 bases and J by 0 bases, with 10 bases between. CDR3 bases: TGTGCCAGCAGTTTCTGGACAGCTAGCACAGATACGCAGTATTTT. This translates into CASSFWTASTDTQYF.

The chain combines TRBV6-6 with TRBJ1-5; perhaps TRBD1 as D (5 bases). Germline CDR1 MNHNY, CDR2 SVGAGI (reference sequence). The CDR3 sequence is 16 residues long. V was clipped by 5 bases and J by 4 bases, with 18 bases between them. Here the CDR3 reads CASSPRGPAGNQPQHF. The CDR3, as DNA: TGTGCCAGCAGTCCACGGGGACCGGCGGGGAATCAGCCCCAGCATTTT.

This clonotype was found many times. The chain recombines TRBV23-1 with TRBJ2-1; TRBD2 is a possible D gene (7 bases). TRBV23-1 is an ORF; its function is uncertain. Between the trimmed V and J ends, which lost 2 bases and 0 bases, there was a span of 11 bases. The CDR3 has 16 amino acids. The CDR3 coding sequence is TGCGCCAGCAGTCAAGGGGGGGCTCCCTCCTACAATGAGCAGTTCTTC. Residues: CASSQGGAPSYNEQFF.

This clonotype has a single count. The rearrangement links TRBV5-5 to TRBJ1-4, with D maybe TRBD1 (5 bases). The CDR3 is made up of 16 amino acids. Trimming stripped 1 base from V and 3 bases from J, with 13 bases between. CDR1 and CDR2 from the germline V gene are SGHKS and YYEKEE (reference sequence). The CDR3 spells CASSLTGVLANEKLFF. CDR3 nucleotides: TGTGCCAGCAGCTTGACGGGGGTACTAGCTAATGAAAAACTGTTTTTT.

The V gene is TRBV7-3, the J gene TRBJ1-6; the D is unclear. The CDR3 consists of 14 residues. The ends were cut back, 2 bases at V and 8 bases at J, with 10 bases in the middle. Germline CDR1 is SGHTA and CDR2 is FQGTGA. The CDR3 loop reads CASSLLGFDSPLHF. The CDR3 DNA follows: TGTGCCAGCAGCTTACTAGGTTTTGATTCACCCCTCCACTTT.

This chain joins TRBV20-1 and TRBJ2-1; maybe TRBD2 (6 bases). The CDR3 runs to 15 residues. Germline CDR1 is DFQATT and CDR2 is SNEGSKA (reference sequence). V was cut by 6 bases and J by 0 bases, with 15 bases left in between. The CDR3 is CSATGTGSSYNEQFF. CDR3 bases: TGCAGTGCAACCGGGACCGGGAGCTCCTACAATGAGCAGTTCTTC.

This chain connects TRBV4-2 to TRBJ2-2; 9 nucleotides line up with TRBD2. The ends lost 5 bases at V and 3 bases at J; junction bases unmatched: 7. The CDR3 is made up of 16 amino acids. Germline-derived CDR1 and CDR2 are LGHNA and YNFKEQ. CDR3: CASSFPGLADTGELFF. The CDR3 DNA follows: TGTGCCAGCAGCTTCCCGGGACTAGCAGACACCGGGGAGCTGTTTTTT.

This clonotype was observed a handful of times. This chain joins TRBV20-1 and TRBJ2-1; no firm D call. Germline CDR1 and CDR2: DFQATT and SNEGSKA (reference sequence). The CDR3 has 11 residues. Trimming removed 4 bases from V and 12 bases from J, with 13 bases in between. The CDR3 loop is CSATPHSAQFF. CDR3 bases: TGCAGTGCTACCCCCCATTCCGCGCAGTTCTTC.

The rearrangement links TRBV6-5 to TRBJ2-1, with a weak D call TRBD2 (6 bases). The CDR3 contains 14 residues. Trimming shortened V by 6 bases and J by 10 bases, and 19 bases separated the two germline ends. Germline assignment: CDR1 MNHEY and CDR2 SVGAGI. This CDR3 reads CASSGRGVRGEQFF. The DNA for the CDR3 is TGTGCCAGCAGCGGCCGGGGTGTTCGGGGGGAGCAGTTCTTC.

The chain is built from TRBV20-1 and TRBJ2-7, with TRBD2 identical over 7 bases. This CDR3 spans 14 amino acids. J was trimmed by 6 bases and V by 3 bases; bases with no gene match: 11. Germline V gives CDR1 DFQATT, CDR2 SNEGSKA (reference sequence). CDR3 loop: CSASPERGLSEQYF. The CDR3 DNA sequence: TGCAGTGCTAGCCCCGAGCGGGGACTTTCCGAGCAGTACTTC.

This clonotype has more than one count but fewer than ten. The rearrangement uses TRBV5-4 and TRBJ1-2; D might be TRBD1 (6 bases). The germline V and J ends were trimmed by 3 bases and 0 bases, with 12 bases remaining between them. CDR1 SGHNT and CDR2 YYREEE come from the germline V gene (reference sequence). The CDR3 is 15 amino acids. CDR3 sequence reads: CASSSQTGSNYGYTF. DNA for the CDR3: TGTGCCAGCAGCTCCCAGACAGGATCTAACTATGGCTACACCTTC. Together with reference TRBV5-4 and TRBJ1-2, the CDR3 gives the full variable domain: ETGVTQSPTHLIKTRGQQVTLRCSSQSGHNTVSWYQQALGQGPQFIFQYYREEENGRGNFPPRFSGLQFPNYSSELNVNALELDDSALYLCASSSQTGSNYGYTFGSGTRLTVV.

This clonotype was picked up a small number of times. The rearrangement uses TRBV28 and TRBJ2-7; no clear D. The CDR3 length is 16 residues. V was clipped by 1 base and J by 6 bases, with 19 bases between them. Germline V gene sequence: CDR1 MDHEN, CDR2 SYDVKM. The CDR3 DNA sequence: TGTGCCAGCAGTTTATCCCGCCCCGCCACGAGGCTCGAGCAGTACGTC. Translating gives CASSLSRPATRLEQYV.